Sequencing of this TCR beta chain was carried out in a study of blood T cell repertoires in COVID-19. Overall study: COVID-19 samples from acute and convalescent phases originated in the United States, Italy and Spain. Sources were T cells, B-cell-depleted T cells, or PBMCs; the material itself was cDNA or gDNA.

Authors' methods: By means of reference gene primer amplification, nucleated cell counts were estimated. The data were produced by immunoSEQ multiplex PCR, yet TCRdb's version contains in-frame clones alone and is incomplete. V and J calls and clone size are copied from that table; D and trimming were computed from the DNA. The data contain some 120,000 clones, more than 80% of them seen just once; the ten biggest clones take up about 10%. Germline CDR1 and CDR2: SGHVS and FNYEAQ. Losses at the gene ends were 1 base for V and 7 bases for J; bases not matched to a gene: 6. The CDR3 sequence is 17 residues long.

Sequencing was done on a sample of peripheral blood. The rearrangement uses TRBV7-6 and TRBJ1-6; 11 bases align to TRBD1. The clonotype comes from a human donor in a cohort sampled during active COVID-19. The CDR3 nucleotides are TGTGCCAGCAGCTTAGGGACAGGGGGCGAGTCCAATTCACCCCTCCACTTT. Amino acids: CASSLGTGGESNSPLHF.